This record concerns one T cell receptor (beta chain) sequence. The antigen remains unidentified. PCR was performed using 60 Vbeta and 13 Jbeta primers. Profiling relied on immunoSEQ multiplex PCR, and the TCRdb table lists in-frame clones only, not all of them. The table for this sample gives about 160,000 clones. The CDR3 runs to 14 residues. The germline V gene encodes CDR1 MNHNS and CDR2 SASEGT. The data were obtained in a study of cytomegalovirus exposure and HLA in healthy donors. Study-wide context: Counted in an early data release were about 85 million unique TCRs from HLA-typed donors.

Overall study results and limits: CMV serostatus was the only immune exposure information that was available.

The sample comprised PBMCs. The rearrangement uses TRBV6-1 and TRBJ2-5; 12 positions agree with TRBD2. The J call could be wrong; TRBJ2-7 is a better fit for the DNA end. The sequence came from a young man in good health and CMV-seronegative. The CDR3 loop is CASSGTSGSYEQYF. CDR3 bases: TGTGCCAGCAGCGGGACTAGCGGGTCATACGAGCAGTACTTC.